Below, 27 T cell receptor beta chains from the same sample are listed, as sequenced in a study of early stage breast cancer tumors. Using immunoSEQ multiplex PCR, the repertoire was profiled, and TCRdb retains in-frame clones only, with some absent. The sample lists 5,500 to 6,500 clones; roughly 78% were seen once. The sequenced sample was normal breast tissue next to the tumor. The receptors were gathered from a person between 65 and 79 years old with breast cancer.

The rearrangement joins TRBV4-3 to TRBJ1-1; 8 bases are shared with TRBD1. Germline V gene data show CDR1 as LGHNA and CDR2 as YSLEER. CDR3 length: 17 residues. V was pared by 9 bases and J by 4 bases, with 19 bases of the junction left unmatched. CDR3 bases: TGCGCCAGTGGGGGCCGGCGCCAGGGGGCCTGGGGCACTGAAGCTTTCTTT. Encoded protein: CASGGRRQGAWGTEAFF.

The chain links TRBV7-2 to TRBJ1-5; 9 bases line up with TRBD1. The CDR3 consists of 15 residues. Trimming cost V 0 bases and J 8 bases; bases outside gene matches: 5. Germline V CDR1 and CDR2: SGHTA, FQGNSA. CDR3 coding DNA: TGTGCCAGCAGCTTAGCGGGACAGGGCGTGGAGCCCCAGCATTTT. Its translation is CASSLAGQGVEPQHF.

In its sample, this clone was seen a few times. The V gene is TRBV11-2, the J gene TRBJ1-1; D is uncertain. The CDR3 runs 11 residues. CDR1 is SGHAT, CDR2 FQNNGV, per germline. The V gene lost 5 bases and the J gene lost 7 bases, with 8 bases spanning the gap. The CDR3 reads CASSRVLEAFF. Here the CDR3 DNA reads TGTGCCAGCAGCAGAGTCCTTGAAGCTTTCTTT.

As DNA, the CDR3 is TGTGCCAGCTCACGGGACAGAAACTCTGGAAACACCATATATTTT. It specifies CASSRDRNSGNTIYF. J is TRBJ1-3 and V is TRBV18; 7 bases fit TRBD1. The V segment lost 4 bases and the J segment 0 bases; nucleotides outside the gene matches: 3. Germline V gene lookup returns CDR1 KGHSH and CDR2 LQKENI. This CDR3 comprises 15 residues.

The chain joins TRBV18 to TRBJ2-5; 9 bases are a match to TRBD2. The length of the CDR3 is 17 residues. Losses at the gene ends were 1 base for V and 1 base for J; bases not matched to a gene: 7. CDR1 is KGHSH and CDR2 is LQKENI in the germline V gene. CDR3 DNA sequence: TGTGCCAGCTCACCACGATCGAGCGGGGGGACCCAAGAGACCCAGTACTTC. It yields the protein CASSPRSSGGTQETQYF. The complete variable domain, with remaining parts taken from reference TRBV18 and TRBJ2-5, reads NAGVMQNPRHLVRRRGQEARLRCSPMKGHSHVYWYRQLPEEGLKFMVYLQKENIIDESGMPKERFSAEFPKEGPSILRIQQVVRGDSAAYFCASSPRSSGGTQETQYFGPGTRLLVL.

The chain uses TRBV5-1 and TRBJ2-5; D is unclear. Trimming stripped 0 bases from V and 2 bases from J, with 8 bases between. Germline values: CDR1 SGHRS, CDR2 YFSETQ. The CDR3 is 14 residues long. CDR3 DNA sequence: TGCGCCAGCAGCTTGGGTGGCAGACAAGAGACCCAGTACTTC. Translation: CASSLGGRQETQYF.

The chain carries TRBV7-9 and TRBJ2-2; D is possibly TRBD1 (5 bases). V shed 5 bases and J shed 3 bases, with 13 bases lying between them. There are 15 residues in the CDR3. CDR1 and CDR2 (germline): SEHNR, FQNEAQ (reference sequence). CDR3 protein: CASSELGHDTGELFF. The DNA for the CDR3 is TGTGCCAGCAGCGAACTGGGGCACGACACCGGGGAGCTGTTTTTT. Variable domain in full (rest from reference TRBV7-9 and TRBJ2-2): DTGVSQNPRHKITKRGQNVTFRCDPISEHNRLYWYRQTLGQGPEFLTYFQNEAQLEKSRLLSDRFSAERPKGSFSTLEIQRTEQGDSAMYLCASSELGHDTGELFFGEGSRLTVL.

The J gene is TRBJ2-7, the V gene TRBV10-2; possibly TRBD1 for D (6 bases). The CDR3 spans 13 residues. CDR1 is WSHSY, CDR2 SAAADI, per germline. The V gene lost 7 bases and the J gene lost 2 bases, with 12 bases spanning the gap. CDR3: CASTQGPAYEQYF. The CDR3 nucleotides are TGCGCCAGCACACAGGGACCCGCCTACGAGCAGTACTTC.

The genes are TRBV7-2 and TRBJ2-1; 8 nucleotides line up with TRBD2. Germline V gene data show CDR1 as SGHTA and CDR2 as FQGNSA. Trimming cost V 5 bases and J 0 bases; bases outside gene matches: 3. This CDR3 is built from 15 residues. The CDR3 loop is CASSISGSSYNEQFF. The CDR3 nucleotides read TGTGCCAGCAGCATCAGCGGGAGCTCCTACAATGAGCAGTTCTTC.

This chain connects TRBV30 to TRBJ2-6, with D tentatively TRBD2 (5 bases). V lost 2 bases and J lost 3, with 8 bases in between. Germline values: CDR1 GTSNPN, CDR2 SVGIG (reference sequence). This CDR3 spans 14 amino acids. The CDR3 nucleotides are TGTGCCTGGAGTTCGGGGTATGGGGCCAACGTCCTGACTTTC. Translated: CAWSSGYGANVLTF.

This chain joins TRBV5-4 and TRBJ2-1, with D tentatively TRBD2 (5 bases). This CDR3 region has 17 residues. Between the trimmed V and J ends, which lost 0 bases and 0 bases, there was a span of 13 bases. Per germline, CDR1 SGHNT and CDR2 YYREEE (reference sequence). The CDR3 protein is CASSLEIAPSSYNEQFF. The CDR3 DNA is TGTGCCAGCAGCTTGGAGATAGCGCCAAGCTCCTACAATGAGCAGTTCTTC.

V is TRBV27 and J is TRBJ2-1; 15 bases fit TRBD2. Losses at the gene ends were 7 bases for V and 8 bases for J; bases not matched to a gene: 9. There are 16 residues in the CDR3. In germline, CDR1 is MNHEY, CDR2 SMNVEV (reference sequence). DNA of the CDR3: TGTGCCAGCACCACCTATGGACTAGCGGGAGGGGATGAGCAGTTCTTC. Residues: CASTTYGLAGGDEQFF.

In this sample, this clone turned up a few times. The chain is built from TRBV30 and TRBJ2-3; TRBD1 aligns across 8 bases. CDR3 size: 14 residues. CDR1 is GTSNPN and CDR2 is SVGIG in the germline V gene (reference sequence). The junction had 4 bases not matched to a gene; V was cut back by 4 bases and J by 1 base. The CDR3 region has the DNA TGTGCCTGGAACAGGGGGGTAGGCACAGATACGCAGTATTTT. Translation gives CAWNRGVGTDTQYF.

This clone was observed a few times. At one end the junction does not follow the germline gene, possibly because of a read error. V is TRBV7-7 and J is TRBJ2-2; 8 positions match TRBD2. There are 15 residues in the CDR3. CDR1 and CDR2 (germline): SSHAT, FNYEAQ (reference sequence). For the CDR3, the DNA is TGTGCTAGCAGCTCCGGACTAGCTTACACCGGGGAGCTGTTTTTT. Protein product: CASSSGLAYTGELFF.

This clone was observed once. This chain links TRBV5-4 with TRBJ2-1; 9 nucleotides align to TRBD1. This CDR3 has 15 residues. The V and J ends lost 4 bases and 2 bases, in that order; junction bases with no gene match: 4. Germline V lookup: CDR1 SGHNT, CDR2 YYREEE (reference sequence). CDR3 protein: CASSATGGPYNEQFF. The CDR3 bases are TGTGCCAGCAGCGCCACAGGGGGCCCCTACAATGAGCAGTTCTTC.

This rearrangement joins TRBV10-2 to TRBJ2-3, with D perhaps matching TRBD2 (6 bases). Germline CDR1 and CDR2: WSHSY and SAAADI. The V end was cut by 8 bases, the J end by 0 bases, with 18 bases between. This CDR3 is 16 amino acids long. CDR3 in DNA: TGCGCCAGCCGGGGGACTCCTTGGGGCAGCACAGATACGCAGTATTTT. Translated: CASRGTPWGSTDTQYF.

The V and J genes are TRBV29-1 and TRBJ1-1, with TRBD1 as a possible D gene (5 bases). CDR1 and CDR2 (germline): SQVTM, ANQGSEA. V was pared by 3 bases and J by 1 base, with 9 bases between. There are 13 residues in the CDR3. Here the CDR3 reads CSVDGGRNTEAFF. The CDR3 bases are TGCAGCGTTGACGGGGGTAGGAACACTGAAGCTTTCTTT.

This sequence joins TRBV28 and TRBJ2-7; D ambiguous. From germline, CDR1 is MDHEN and CDR2 SYDVKM. The CDR3 runs to 11 residues. The V end lost 8 bases, the J end lost 0 bases, and 5 bases lay between the germline ends. The CDR3 DNA reads TGTGCCAGCGCCAGCTCCTACGAGCAGTACTTC. It yields the protein CASASSYEQYF.

The gene calls are TRBV5-5 and TRBJ1-2; tentative D call: TRBD1 (5 bases). The CDR3 is made up of 14 amino acids. The ends were cut back, 4 bases at V and 3 bases at J, with 13 bases in the middle. Germline CDR1 reads SGHKS; CDR2 reads YYEKEE (reference sequence). CDR3 protein: CASSPRVGYYGYTF. In nucleotides, the CDR3 is TGTGCCAGCAGCCCCAGGGTAGGGTACTATGGCTACACCTTC.

J is TRBJ2-7 and V is TRBV29-1, with 7 bases fitting TRBD1. Trimming removed 6 bases from V and 0 bases from J; junction bases left unmatched: 5. The CDR3 contains 13 residues. Germline lookup yields CDR1 SQVTM and CDR2 ANQGSEA. The CDR3 protein is CSVVTGSSYEQYF. The DNA of the CDR3 is TGCAGCGTCGTGACAGGGAGCTCCTACGAGCAGTACTTC.

The gene calls are TRBV5-1 and TRBJ2-3, with 7 bases lining up with TRBD1. V dropped 1 base and J dropped 0; count of bases not matched to a gene: 2. CDR3 length equals 15 residues. Germline V gives CDR1 SGHRS, CDR2 YFSETQ. This chain's CDR3 is CASSLWGQSTDTQYF. In DNA, the CDR3 is TGCGCCAGCAGCTTGTGGGGACAGAGCACAGATACGCAGTATTTT.

The chain uses TRBV10-3 and TRBJ1-5; no definite D call. Germline loops: CDR1 ENHRY, CDR2 SYGVKD. This CDR3 is 14 amino acids long. Trimming pared 4 bases from V and 6 bases from J, leaving 13 bases between. CDR3 sequence reads: CAISAEGLGQPQHF. CDR3 DNA sequence: TGTGCCATCAGTGCAGAGGGTCTGGGTCAGCCCCAGCATTTT.

This clone showed up just once. The V and J genes are TRBV11-3 and TRBJ2-1; D perhaps matches TRBD2 (6 bases). Germline CDR1 is SGHNT and CDR2 is YENEEA. This CDR3 has 13 residues. V gave up 4 bases and J gave up 4 bases, with 8 bases separating them. The CDR3 region is CASSSGTYNEQFF. The DNA of the CDR3 is TGTGCCAGCAGCTCCGGGACTTACAATGAGCAGTTCTTC. Full variable domain (rest looked up from reference TRBV11-3 and TRBJ2-1): EAGVVQSPRYKIIEKKQPVAFWCNPISGHNTLYWYLQNLGQGPELLIRYENEEAVDDSQLPKDRFSAERLKGVDSTLKIQPAELGDSAVYLCASSSGTYNEQFFGPGTRLTVL.

The sample holds a few counts of this clone. The chain recombines TRBV14 with TRBJ1-6; D not resolved. In germline, CDR1 is SGHDN, CDR2 FVKESK. Trimming shortened V by 4 bases and J by 10 bases, and 20 bases separated the two germline ends. This CDR3 comprises 16 residues. The DNA for the CDR3 is TGTGCCAGCAGCCTTTCCGTCTTCTGCGGAGGCTCACCCCTCCACTTT. Protein: CASSLSVFCGGSPLHF.

The gene calls are TRBV9 and TRBJ2-5, with D maybe TRBD2 (6 bases). The V end lost 0 bases, the J end lost 7 bases, and 22 bases lay between the germline ends. The germline gives CDR1 SGDLS, CDR2 YYNGEE. The CDR3 spans 17 residues. In DNA form, the CDR3 reads TGTGCCAGCAGCGTAGGTCCCGAGGCGGGGAAAGTGTCGACCCAGTACTTC. It specifies CASSVGPEAGKVSTQYF.

The V gene is TRBV18, the J gene TRBJ2-5; TRBD1 might be the D (6 bases). Germline CDR1 and CDR2: KGHSH and LQKENI. This CDR3 region has 15 residues. The germline V and J ends were trimmed by 6 bases and 5 bases, with 19 bases remaining between them. The CDR3 spells CASSQTGSPGETQYF. The CDR3 coding sequence is TGTGCCAGCTCGCAGACAGGTTCCCCCGGGGAGACCCAGTACTTC.

This clone turned up a few times. V usage is TRBV6-5 and J usage is TRBJ1-5; D might be TRBD1 (6 bases). Germline V CDR1 and CDR2: MNHEY, SVGAGI. This CDR3 comprises 13 residues. The ends were cut back, 5 bases at V and 4 bases at J, with 9 bases in the middle. CDR3 sequence reads: CASSEQGNQPQHF. CDR3 in DNA: TGTGCCAGCAGTGAACAGGGTAATCAGCCCCAGCATTTT.